The present entry profiles one T cell receptor beta chain with its context. The source of the sample is a study of blood T cell repertoires in COVID-19. As for the study in general: PBMCs, B-cell-depleted T cells, or T cells provided the cDNA or gDNA that made up the material.

Source study methods: It was from reference gene primer amplification that nucleated cell counts were estimated. The repertoire was sequenced with immunoSEQ multiplex PCR; TCRdb's copy has only in-frame clones and lacks some. V and J calls and clone size are given by that table; D and trimming were obtained from the DNA. This table has 250,000 to 300,000 clones, 88% appearing once. Germline V lookup: CDR1 GTSNPN, CDR2 SVGIG (reference sequence). After removal of 3 bases from V and 3 bases from J, the junction contained 3 bases not matched to a gene. CDR3 length: 13 amino acids. Source material: peripheral blood. V usage is TRBV30 and J usage is TRBJ2-7, with TRBD1 matching over 9 bases. The sequence came from a middle-aged woman who had recovered from COVID-19. The CDR3 DNA is TGTGCCTGGAGCAAGGGACAGGGCTACGAGCAGTACTTC. Translation: CAWSKGQGYEQYF.